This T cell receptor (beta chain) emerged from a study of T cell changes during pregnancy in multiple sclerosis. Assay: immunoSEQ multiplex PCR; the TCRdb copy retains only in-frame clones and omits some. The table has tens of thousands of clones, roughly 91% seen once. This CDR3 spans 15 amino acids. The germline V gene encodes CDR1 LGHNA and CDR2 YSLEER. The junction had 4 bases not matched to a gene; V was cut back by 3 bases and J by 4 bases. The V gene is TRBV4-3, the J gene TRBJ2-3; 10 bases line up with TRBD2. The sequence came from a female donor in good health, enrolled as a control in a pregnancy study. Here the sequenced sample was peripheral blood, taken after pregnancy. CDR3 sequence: CASSQSGGAADTQYF. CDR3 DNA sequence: TGCGCCAGCAGCCAGAGCGGGGGGGCAGCAGATACGCAGTATTTT.